This T cell receptor (beta chain) is from a study of early T cells in non-severe SARS-CoV-2 infection. On the study more broadly: Investigators sequenced bulk RNA drawn from unsorted whole blood, and chains remained unpaired.

Trimming left V 0 bases short and J 9 bases short, with 15 bases between. The CDR3 has 15 amino acids. Germline V gene sequence: CDR1 SGHDN, CDR2 FVKESK. TCRdb analysed the 5' RACE reads with MiXCR anew, one entry per CDR3 protein. The sample lists 50,000 to 65,000 distinct CDR3 sequences, more than 15% seen once, with 8% to 10% in the top ten. The sample in question was whole blood, obtained at baseline. V is TRBV14 and J is TRBJ2-4; D gene uncertain. This TCR came from an adult who was a healthcare worker with PCR-confirmed SARS-CoV-2 infection or an uninfected control (not recorded which). CDR3 in DNA: TGTGCCAGCAGCCAAGATTCGGGCAGACGCGGCATTCAGTACTTC. Its translation: CASSQDSGRRGIQYF.